This T cell receptor (beta chain) was sequenced during a study of blood T cells in healthy people across ages. The donors, all healthy, were Caucasians living in Russia, aged about 6 to 95. Isolation of PBMCs gave at least 7 million cells per sample. This clonotype was counted between two and nine times. It was with a sample-barcoded 5' primer and a J-beta primer mix that a second PCR of roughly 6 to 12 cycles was run. Tagging of each cDNA molecule was performed by a template-switch adaptor with 12 random nucleotides. A single record per CDR3 protein comes from TCRdb applying MiXCR to the 5' RACE reads. This table holds 1.5 million to 2 million distinct CDR3 sequences, 39% found once. V trimming: 8 bases; J trimming: 3 bases; junction bases outside the gene matches: 5. CDR1 KGHDR and CDR2 SFDVKD come from the germline V gene. This CDR3 comprises 14 residues.

This TCR was sampled from a human donor in good health. The rearrangement uses TRBV24-1 and TRBJ2-3; 9 bases align to TRBD1. Sample: blood. The CDR3 reads CATNLGQGTDTQYF. In nucleotides, the CDR3 is TGTGCCACCAATCTGGGACAGGGAACAGATACGCAGTATTTT.